What follows are 5 T cell receptor beta chains derived from one specimen sequenced in a study of shared T cell receptors in the human thymus (dated by TCRdb to about 2021). The protocol used for the library was the immunoSEQ multiplex PCR assay. Entries here come from immuneACCESS through TCRdb and include only in-frame sequences with V and J called. Some clones fail to appear in such tables; in the studies checked, an unresolved V gene covers under half of the shortfall, and the cause of the remainder is unknown. The sample table lists hundreds of thousands of clones, approximately 88% of them with a count of one. Around 0.0099% of the sample is in the top ten clones. The data also belong to a second study, concerning human thymus T cells.

Sequenced input: thymocytes. The receptors here all came from a boy under two years old with a congenital heart defect. Donor details come from another sample of the same person, matched by shared clones.

V gene TRBV29-1 combines with J gene TRBJ2-5, with D maybe TRBD2 (5 bases). The length of the CDR3 is 13 residues. From germline, CDR1 is SQVTM and CDR2 ANQGSEA. Trimming cost V 7 bases and J 2 bases, with 14 bases left between them. As DNA, the CDR3 is TGCAGCGCGTGGGCCAGCGGACAAGAGACCCAGTACTTC. Protein: CSAWASGQETQYF.

The gene calls are TRBV5-8 and TRBJ2-3; D is unresolved. CDR1 is SGHTS, CDR2 YDEGEE, per germline. The germline V and J ends were trimmed by 7 bases and 2 bases, with 8 bases remaining between them. This CDR3 has 12 amino acids. For the CDR3, the DNA is TGTGCCAGCCGGTATAACACAGATACGCAGTATTTT. It encodes CASRYNTDTQYF. The variable domain in full, completed from reference TRBV5-8 and TRBJ2-3, reads EAGVTQSPTHLIKTRGQQATLRCSPISGHTSVYWYQQALGLGLQFLLWYDEGEERNRGNFPPRFSGRQFPNYSSELNVNALELEDSALYLCASRYNTDTQYFGPGTRLTVL.

V usage is TRBV6-5 and J usage is TRBJ1-2; TRBD1 aligns across 10 bases. CDR1 is MNHEY and CDR2 is SVGAGI in the germline V gene. The CDR3 covers 13 residues. Losses at the gene ends were 6 bases for V and 6 bases for J; bases not matched to a gene: 4. The CDR3 loop reads CASSRGQGNGYTF. The CDR3 DNA sequence: TGTGCCAGCAGCCGGGGACAGGGGAATGGCTACACCTTC.

V gene TRBV27 combines with J gene TRBJ1-1; D might be TRBD1 (6 bases). The CDR3 spans 14 residues. The ends were cut back, 3 bases at V and 1 base at J, with 9 bases in the middle. Germline loops: CDR1 MNHEY, CDR2 SMNVEV (reference sequence). The CDR3 region is CASSFGGRNTEAFF. The CDR3 DNA is TGTGCCAGCAGTTTCGGGGGGCGGAACACTGAAGCTTTCTTT.

The chain joins TRBV7-9 to TRBJ1-3; TRBD1 aligns across 9 bases. Germline assignment: CDR1 SEHNR and CDR2 FQNEAQ (reference sequence). J lost 4 bases, V lost 5 bases, and 15 bases had no gene match. There are 18 residues in the CDR3. The CDR3 is CASSLNFTGTGPGNTIYF. CDR3 coding DNA: TGTGCCAGCAGCCTTAACTTTACCGGGACAGGGCCCGGAAACACCATATATTTT.